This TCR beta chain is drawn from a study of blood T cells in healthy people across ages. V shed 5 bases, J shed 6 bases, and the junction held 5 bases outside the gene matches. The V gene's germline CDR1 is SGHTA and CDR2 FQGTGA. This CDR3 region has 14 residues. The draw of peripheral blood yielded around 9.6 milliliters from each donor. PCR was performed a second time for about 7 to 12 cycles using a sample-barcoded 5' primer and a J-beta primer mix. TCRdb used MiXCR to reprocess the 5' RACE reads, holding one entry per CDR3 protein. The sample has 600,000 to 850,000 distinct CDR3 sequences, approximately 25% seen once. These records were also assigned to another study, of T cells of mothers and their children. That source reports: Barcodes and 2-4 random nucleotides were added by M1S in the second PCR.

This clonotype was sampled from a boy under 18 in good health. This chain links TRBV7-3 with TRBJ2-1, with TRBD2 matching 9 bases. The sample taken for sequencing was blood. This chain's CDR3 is CASSRGLASNEQFF. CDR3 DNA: TGTGCCAGCAGCCGGGGACTAGCCTCCAATGAGCAGTTCTTC.